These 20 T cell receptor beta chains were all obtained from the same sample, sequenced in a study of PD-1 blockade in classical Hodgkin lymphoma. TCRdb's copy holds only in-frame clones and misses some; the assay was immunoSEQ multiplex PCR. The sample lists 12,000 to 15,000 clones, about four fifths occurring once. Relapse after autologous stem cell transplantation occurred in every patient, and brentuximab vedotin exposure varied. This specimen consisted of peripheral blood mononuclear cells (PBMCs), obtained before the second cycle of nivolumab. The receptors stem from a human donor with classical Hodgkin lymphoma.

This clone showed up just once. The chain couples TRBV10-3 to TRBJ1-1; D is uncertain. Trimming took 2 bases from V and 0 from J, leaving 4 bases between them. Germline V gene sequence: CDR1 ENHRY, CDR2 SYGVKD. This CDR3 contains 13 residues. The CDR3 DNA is TGTGCCATCAGTGAGACCATGAACACTGAAGCTTTCTTT. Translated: CAISETMNTEAFF.

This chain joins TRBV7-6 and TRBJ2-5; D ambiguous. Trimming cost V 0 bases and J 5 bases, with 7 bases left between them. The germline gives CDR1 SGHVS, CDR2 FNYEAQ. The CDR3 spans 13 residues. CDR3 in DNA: TGTGCCAGCAGCTTAGCTCCCCGGGAGACCCAGTACTTC. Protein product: CASSLAPRETQYF.

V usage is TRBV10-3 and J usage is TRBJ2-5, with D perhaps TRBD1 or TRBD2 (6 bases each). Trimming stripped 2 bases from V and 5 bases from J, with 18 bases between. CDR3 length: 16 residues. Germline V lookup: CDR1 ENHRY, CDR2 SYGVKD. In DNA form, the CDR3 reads TGTGCCATCAGTGAGCGAAAGGGGGGCGAGGCGGAGACCCAGTACTTC. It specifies CAISERKGGEAETQYF.

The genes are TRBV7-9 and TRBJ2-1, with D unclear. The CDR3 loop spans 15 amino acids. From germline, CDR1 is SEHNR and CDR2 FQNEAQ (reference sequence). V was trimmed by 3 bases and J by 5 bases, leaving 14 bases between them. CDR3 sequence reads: CASSLGTALDNEQFF. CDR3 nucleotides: TGTGCCAGCAGCTTGGGTACGGCTCTCGACAATGAGCAGTTCTTC.

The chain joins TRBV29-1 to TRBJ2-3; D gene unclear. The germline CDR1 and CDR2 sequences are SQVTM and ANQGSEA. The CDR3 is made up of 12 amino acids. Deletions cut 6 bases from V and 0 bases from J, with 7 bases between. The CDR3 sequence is CSVSPSTDTQYF. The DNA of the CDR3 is TGCAGCGTATCCCCAAGCACAGATACGCAGTATTTT.

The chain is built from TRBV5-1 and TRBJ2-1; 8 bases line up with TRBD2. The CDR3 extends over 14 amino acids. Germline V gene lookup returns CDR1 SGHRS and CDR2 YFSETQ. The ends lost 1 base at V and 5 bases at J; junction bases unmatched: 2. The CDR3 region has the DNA TGCGCCAGCAGCTTGACTAGCGGCAACAATGAGCAGTTCTTC. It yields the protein CASSLTSGNNEQFF.

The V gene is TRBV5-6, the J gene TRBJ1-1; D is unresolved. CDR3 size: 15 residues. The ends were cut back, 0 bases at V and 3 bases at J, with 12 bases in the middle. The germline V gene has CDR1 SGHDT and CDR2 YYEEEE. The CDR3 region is CASSLGGIVDTEAFF. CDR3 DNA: TGTGCCAGCAGCTTGGGGGGAATAGTTGACACTGAAGCTTTCTTT.

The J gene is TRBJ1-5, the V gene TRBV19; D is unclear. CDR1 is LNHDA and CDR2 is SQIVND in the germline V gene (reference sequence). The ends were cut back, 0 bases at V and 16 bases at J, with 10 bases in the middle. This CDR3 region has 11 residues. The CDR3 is CASSIDLGFHF. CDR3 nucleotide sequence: TGTGCCAGTAGTATAGATCTCGGGTTTCATTTT.

The CDR3 is CASSPGTGSLSGKLFF. CDR3 nucleotides: TGCGCCAGCAGCCCCGGGACAGGGTCCTTAAGTGGAAAACTGTTTTTT. The V gene is TRBV5-1, the J gene TRBJ1-4, with 9 positions matching TRBD1. Per the germline V gene, CDR1 is SGHRS and CDR2 is YFSETQ. The CDR3 sequence is 16 residues long. V shed 4 bases and J 10 bases; nucleotides not matched to a gene: 14.

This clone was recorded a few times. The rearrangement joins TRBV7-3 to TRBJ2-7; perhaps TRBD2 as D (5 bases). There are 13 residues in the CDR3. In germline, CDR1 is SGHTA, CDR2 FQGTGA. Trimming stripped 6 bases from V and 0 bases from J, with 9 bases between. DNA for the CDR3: TGTGCCAGCAGTACGGGAAGCTCCTACGAGCAGTACTTC. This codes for CASSTGSSYEQYF.

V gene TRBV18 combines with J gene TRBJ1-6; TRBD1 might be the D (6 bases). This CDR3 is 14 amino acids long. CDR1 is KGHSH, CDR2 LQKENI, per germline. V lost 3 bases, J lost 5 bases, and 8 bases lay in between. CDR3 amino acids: CASSPGQNNSPLHF. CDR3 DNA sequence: TGTGCCAGCTCACCTGGACAGAATAATTCACCCCTCCACTTT.

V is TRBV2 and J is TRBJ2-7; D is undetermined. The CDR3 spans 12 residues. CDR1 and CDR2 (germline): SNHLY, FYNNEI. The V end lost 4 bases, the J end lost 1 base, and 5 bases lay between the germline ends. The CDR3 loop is CASSAGSYEQYF. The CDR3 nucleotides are TGTGCCAGCAGTGCGGGTTCCTACGAGCAGTACTTC.

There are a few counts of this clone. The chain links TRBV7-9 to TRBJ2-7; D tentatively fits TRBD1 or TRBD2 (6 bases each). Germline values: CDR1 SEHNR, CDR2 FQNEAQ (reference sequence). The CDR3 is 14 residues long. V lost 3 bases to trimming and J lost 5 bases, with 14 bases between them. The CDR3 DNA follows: TGTGCCAGCAGCTTCGGGGGCCCTATAGACGAGCAGTACTTC. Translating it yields CASSFGGPIDEQYF.

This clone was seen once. The CDR3 nucleotides are TGTGCCAGCAGTTACGGAAGGGATGCGGGCACAGATACGCAGTATTTT. This encodes CASSYGRDAGTDTQYF. The chain uses TRBV6-5 and TRBJ2-3; no clear D gene. V lost 2 bases and J lost 1, with 13 bases in between. Germline V gives CDR1 MNHEY, CDR2 SVGAGI. This CDR3 region has 16 residues.

CDR3 in amino acids: CASSQEGQPNYGYTF. The CDR3 bases are TGCGCCAGCAGCCAAGAAGGACAGCCTAACTATGGCTACACCTTC. The chain employs TRBV4-3 and TRBJ1-2; perhaps TRBD1 as D (6 bases). The germline gives CDR1 LGHNA, CDR2 YSLEER. Trimming stripped 0 bases from V and 0 bases from J, with 8 bases between. The CDR3 sequence is 15 residues long.

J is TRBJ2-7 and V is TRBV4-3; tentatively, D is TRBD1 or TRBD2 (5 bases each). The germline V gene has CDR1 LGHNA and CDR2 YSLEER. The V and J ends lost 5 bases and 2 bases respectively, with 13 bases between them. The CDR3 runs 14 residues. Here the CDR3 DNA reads TGCGCCAGCAGCGCCGGGACCGCTACCTACGAGCAGTACTTC. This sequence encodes CASSAGTATYEQYF.

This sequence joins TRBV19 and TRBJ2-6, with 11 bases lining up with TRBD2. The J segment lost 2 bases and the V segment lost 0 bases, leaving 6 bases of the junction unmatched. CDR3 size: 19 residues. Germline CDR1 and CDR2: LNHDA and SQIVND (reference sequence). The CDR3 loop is CASSIDPVGLAAGANVLTF. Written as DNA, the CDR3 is TGTGCCAGTAGTATAGATCCTGTGGGACTAGCGGCTGGGGCCAACGTCCTGACTTTC.

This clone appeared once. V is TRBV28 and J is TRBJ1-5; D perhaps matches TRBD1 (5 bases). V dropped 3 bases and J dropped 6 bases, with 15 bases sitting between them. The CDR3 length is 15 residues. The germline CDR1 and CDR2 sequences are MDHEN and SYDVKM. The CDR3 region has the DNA TGTGCCAGCAGTTTGGGGGAACGATCGTCTCAGCCCCAGCATTTT. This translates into CASSLGERSSQPQHF.

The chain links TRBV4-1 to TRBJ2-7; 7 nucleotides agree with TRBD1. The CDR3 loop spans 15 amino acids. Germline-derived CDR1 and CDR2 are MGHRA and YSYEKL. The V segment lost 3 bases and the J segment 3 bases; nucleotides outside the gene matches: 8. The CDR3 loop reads CASSHSGTAHYEQYF. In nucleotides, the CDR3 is TGCGCCAGCAGCCATTCCGGGACAGCCCACTACGAGCAGTACTTC.

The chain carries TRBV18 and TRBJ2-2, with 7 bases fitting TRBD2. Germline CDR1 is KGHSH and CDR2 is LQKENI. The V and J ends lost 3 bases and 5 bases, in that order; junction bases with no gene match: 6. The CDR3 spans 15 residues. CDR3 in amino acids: CASSPGVGRTGELFF. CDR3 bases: TGTGCCAGCTCACCGGGGGTCGGGAGGACCGGGGAGCTGTTTTTT.